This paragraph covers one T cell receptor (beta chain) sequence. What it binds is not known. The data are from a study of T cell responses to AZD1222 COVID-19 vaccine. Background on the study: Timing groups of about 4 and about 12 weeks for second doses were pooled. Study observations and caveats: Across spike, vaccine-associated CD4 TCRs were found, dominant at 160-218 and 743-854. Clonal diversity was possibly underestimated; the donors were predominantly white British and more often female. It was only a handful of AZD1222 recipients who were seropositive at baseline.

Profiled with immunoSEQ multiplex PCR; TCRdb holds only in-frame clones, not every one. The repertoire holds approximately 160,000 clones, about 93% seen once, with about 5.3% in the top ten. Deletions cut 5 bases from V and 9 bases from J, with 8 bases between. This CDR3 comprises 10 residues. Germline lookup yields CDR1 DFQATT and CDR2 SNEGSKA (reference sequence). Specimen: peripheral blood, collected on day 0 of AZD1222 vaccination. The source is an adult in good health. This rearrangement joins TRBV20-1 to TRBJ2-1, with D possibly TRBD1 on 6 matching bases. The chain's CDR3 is CSAPRGEQFF. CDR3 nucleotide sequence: TGCAGTGCTCCCAGGGGTGAGCAGTTCTTC.